This T cell receptor beta chain was profiled in a study of blood T cell repertoires in COVID-19. About the research overall: From T cells, B-cell-depleted T cells, or PBMCs came the material, which was cDNA or gDNA.

Here immunoSEQ multiplex PCR was the method, and the copy in TCRdb shows in-frame clones only, minus some. Here the sample spans approximately 230,000 clones, about nine tenths being singletons. The age range of participants was roughly 18 to 90 years, with residence in about 25 US areas. Assignment of participants to cohorts was predicated upon participant-reported clinical history. Deletions cut 7 bases from V and 7 bases from J, with 14 bases between. Germline V lookup: CDR1 ENHRY, CDR2 SYGVKD. The CDR3 is 13 amino acids. The chain combines TRBV10-3 with TRBJ2-1; D is unresolved. The sequencing sample was made of PBMCs or T cells enriched from blood (not recorded which). The receptor comes from a man aged 35-49 years who had recovered from COVID-19. CDR3 DNA: TGTGCCATCAATGATCCTCTTTTTAATGAGCAGTTCTTC. It codes for CAINDPLFNEQFF.